Shown below are 7 T cell receptor beta chains from a single sample sequenced in a study of T cell repertoires in cytomegalovirus infection. TCRdb re-called the reads with MiXCR, one entry per CDR3 protein. The data show about 890,000 distinct CDR3 sequences, 31% seen once. The antigens for these receptors are not known. The material sequenced was cultured CD8+ T cells from PBMCs, taken from culture after CMV antigen stimulation. Source of these receptors: a human donor in good health (CMV status not recorded). Some clones in this sample may be carry-over from other donors' samples.

This clonotype was counted a few times. The rearrangement links TRBV4-1 to TRBJ2-4; D is possibly TRBD2 (5 bases). V lost 5 bases to trimming and J lost 8 bases, with 10 bases between them. The CDR3 has 12 residues. Germline loops: CDR1 MGHRA, CDR2 YSYEKL. The CDR3 loop is CASSYPGDIQYF. In DNA form, the CDR3 reads TGCGCCAGCAGCTACCCCGGGGACATTCAGTACTTC.

The genes are TRBV11-2 and TRBJ2-7; TRBD1 matches 10 bases. The CDR3 sequence is 15 residues long. Germline-derived CDR1 and CDR2 are SGHAT and FQNNGV. V lost 5 bases, J lost 5 bases, and 9 bases stayed unmatched. The CDR3 loop is CASSPPDRGFNEQYF. The CDR3 bases are TGTGCCAGCAGCCCTCCGGACAGGGGGTTCAACGAGCAGTACTTC.

CDR3 loop: CASSQPGRTTYNEQFF. CDR3 bases: TGCGCCAGCAGCCAACCCGGACGGACGACCTACAATGAGCAGTTCTTC. The J gene is TRBJ2-1, the V gene TRBV4-1; D gene uncertain. The CDR3 loop spans 16 amino acids. The germline CDR1 and CDR2 sequences are MGHRA and YSYEKL. The V gene lost 2 bases and the J gene lost 2 bases, with 13 bases spanning the gap.

With regard to this clonotype: No conserved phenylalanine or tryptophan is present at the end of the CDR3, so a read error is the likely explanation. The chain uses TRBV5-4 and TRBJ1-1; weak D call: TRBD1 (5 bases). The CDR3 loop spans 14 amino acids. V lost 2 bases and J 5 bases, leaving 13 bases between the germline ends. Germline V lookup: CDR1 SGHNT, CDR2 YYREEE (reference sequence). The CDR3 loop reads CASSFQGGETEAFY. CDR3 DNA: TGTGCCAGCAGCTTTCAGGGTGGGGAAACTGAAGCTTTCTAT.

This chain joins TRBV5-6 and TRBJ2-2, with 7 bases identical to TRBD1. CDR1 is SGHDT and CDR2 is YYEEEE in the germline V gene. The CDR3 runs to 12 residues. The V and J ends lost 5 bases and 6 bases, in that order; junction bases with no gene match: 1. CDR3 sequence reads: CASRGTAGELFF. The CDR3 DNA reads as TGTGCCAGCAGAGGGACAGCCGGGGAGCTGTTTTTT. Full variable domain (remainder filled in from reference TRBV5-6 and TRBJ2-2): DAGVTQSPTHLIKTRGQQVTLRCSPKSGHDTVSWYQQALGQGPQFIFQYYEEEERQRGNFPDRFSGHQFPNYSSELNVNALLLGDSALYLCASRGTAGELFFGEGSRLTVL.

Only a few counts were recorded for this clonotype. The chain recombines TRBV19 with TRBJ1-1, with TRBD1 as a possible D gene (5 bases). The CDR3 runs to 14 residues. V gave up 1 base and J gave up 5 bases, with 11 bases separating them. CDR1 is LNHDA and CDR2 is SQIVND in the germline V gene (reference sequence). The CDR3: CASSIARGNTEAFF. The CDR3 coding sequence is TGTGCCAGTAGTATAGCACGGGGGAATACTGAAGCTTTCTTT.

This clonotype was observed a few times. The chain joins TRBV11-2 to TRBJ2-5, with D perhaps assigned TRBD1 or TRBD2 (5 bases each). CDR1 and CDR2 from the germline V gene are SGHAT and FQNNGV. The CDR3 is 16 residues long. Trimming shortened V by 5 bases and J by 3 bases, and 19 bases separated the two germline ends. CDR3 residues: CASSHSPGRGEETQYF. In nucleotides, the CDR3 is TGTGCCAGCAGCCATAGTCCGGGACGGGGAGAAGAGACCCAGTACTTC. Using reference TRBV11-2 and TRBJ2-5 for the parts outside the CDR3, the full variable domain is EAGVAQSPRYKIIEKRQSVAFWCNPISGHATLYWYQQILGQGPKLLIQFQNNGVVDDSQLPKDRFSAERLKGVDSTLKIQPAKLEDSAVYLCASSHSPGRGEETQYFGPGTRLLVL.